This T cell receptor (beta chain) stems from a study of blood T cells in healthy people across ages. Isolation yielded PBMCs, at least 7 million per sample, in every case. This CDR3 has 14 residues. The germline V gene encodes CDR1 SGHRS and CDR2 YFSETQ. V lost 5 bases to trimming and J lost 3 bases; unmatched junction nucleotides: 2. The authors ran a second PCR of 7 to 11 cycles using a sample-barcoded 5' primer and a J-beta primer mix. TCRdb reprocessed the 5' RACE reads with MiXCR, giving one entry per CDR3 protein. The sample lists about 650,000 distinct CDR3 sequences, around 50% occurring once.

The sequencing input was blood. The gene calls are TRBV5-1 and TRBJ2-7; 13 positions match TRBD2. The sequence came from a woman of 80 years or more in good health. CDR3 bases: TGCGCCAGCAGTTGGACTAGCGGGAGCTACGAGCAGTACTTC. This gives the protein CASSWTSGSYEQYF. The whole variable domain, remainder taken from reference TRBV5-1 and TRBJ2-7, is KAGVTQTPRYLIKTRGQQVTLSCSPISGHRSVSWYQQTPGQGLQFLFEYFSETQRNKGNFPGRFSGRQFSNSRSEMNVSTLELGDSALYLCASSWTSGSYEQYFGPGTRLTVT.